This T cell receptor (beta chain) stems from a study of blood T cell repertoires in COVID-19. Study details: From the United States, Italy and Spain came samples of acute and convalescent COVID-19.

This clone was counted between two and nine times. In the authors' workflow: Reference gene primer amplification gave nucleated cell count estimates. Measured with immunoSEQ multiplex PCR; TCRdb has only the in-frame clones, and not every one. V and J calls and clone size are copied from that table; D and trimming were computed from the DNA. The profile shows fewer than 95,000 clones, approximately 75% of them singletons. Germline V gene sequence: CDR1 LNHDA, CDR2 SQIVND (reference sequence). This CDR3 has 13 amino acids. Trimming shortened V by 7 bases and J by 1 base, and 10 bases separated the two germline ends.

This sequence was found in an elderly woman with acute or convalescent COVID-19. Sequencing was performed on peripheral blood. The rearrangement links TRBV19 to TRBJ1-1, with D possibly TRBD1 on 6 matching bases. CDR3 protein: CASTEGQNTEAFF. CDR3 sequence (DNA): TGTGCCAGTACCGAGGGACAGAACACTGAAGCTTTCTTT.